A single sample gave rise to the 25 T cell receptor beta chains below, sequenced in a study of cytomegalovirus exposure and HLA in healthy donors. Primers included in the PCR were 60 Vbeta and 13 Jbeta primers. The table came from immunoSEQ multiplex PCR; TCRdb's copy has only in-frame clones and leaves some out. The table has under 200,000 clones, over 65% seen once. The material sequenced was PBMCs. Receptors were obtained from a woman aged 40 to 49 in good health and CMV-seropositive.

The chain is built from TRBV6-6 and TRBJ1-1; D ambiguous. Germline V gene data show CDR1 as MNHNY and CDR2 as SVGAGI (reference sequence). This CDR3 contains 13 residues. V lost 6 bases to trimming and J lost 1 base, with 9 bases between them. The CDR3 nucleotides read TGTGCCAGCAGGGAAGACTGGAACACTGAAGCTTTCTTT. It encodes CASREDWNTEAFF.

The V gene is TRBV18, the J gene TRBJ1-1, with 8 positions matching TRBD1. The V gene's germline CDR1 is KGHSH and CDR2 LQKENI. After removal of 3 bases from V and 1 base from J, the junction contained 7 bases not matched to a gene. The CDR3 totals 16 residues. CDR3 bases: TGTGCCAGCTCACCTTCCCCAGGGGGCCGGAACACTGAAGCTTTCTTT. Translation: CASSPSPGGRNTEAFF.

Here the CDR3 reads CASSTLAGVNEQFF. The CDR3 nucleotides are TGTGCCAGCAGCACGCTAGCGGGAGTCAATGAGCAGTTCTTC. The chain is built from TRBV7-9 and TRBJ2-1; 10 nucleotides match TRBD2. This CDR3 region has 14 residues. V was pared by 5 bases and J by 6 bases, with 4 bases of the junction left unmatched. CDR1 and CDR2 from the germline V gene are SEHNR and FQNEAQ (reference sequence). Full variable domain (remainder filled in from reference TRBV7-9 and TRBJ2-1): DTGVSQNPRHKITKRGQNVTFRCDPISEHNRLYWYRQTLGQGPEFLTYFQNEAQLEKSRLLSDRFSAERPKGSFSTLEIQRTEQGDSAMYLCASSTLAGVNEQFFGPGTRLTVL.

On this clone: The germline gene is not matched at one end of the junction; a read error may be the cause. The rearrangement links TRBV7-7 to TRBJ2-2; D gene unclear. Germline-derived CDR1 and CDR2 are SSHAT and FNYEAQ (reference sequence). The CDR3 is made up of 12 amino acids. The DNA for the CDR3 is TGTGCTAGCAGCTCCGAGGTCGGGGAGCTGTTTTTT. Its protein is CASSSEVGELFF. Full variable domain (missing parts from reference TRBV7-7 and TRBJ2-2): GAGVSQSPRYKVTKRGQDVTLRCDPISSHATLYWYQQALGQGPEFLTYFNYEAQPDKSGLPSDRFSAERPEGSISTLTIQRTEQRDSAMYRCASSSEVGELFFGEGSRLTVL.

V gene TRBV29-1 combines with J gene TRBJ1-1; D remains unclear. Germline V CDR1 and CDR2: SQVTM, ANQGSEA. The germline V and J ends were trimmed by 8 bases and 0 bases, with 13 bases remaining between them. The CDR3 is made up of 13 amino acids. This chain's CDR3 is CSSRIALNTEAFF. As DNA, the CDR3 is TGCAGCTCTCGGATAGCCTTGAACACTGAAGCTTTCTTT.

This chain links TRBV7-3 with TRBJ2-1, with 8 bases matching TRBD2. V shed 4 bases and J 4 bases; nucleotides not matched to a gene: 3. The CDR3 contains 14 residues. Germline V gene sequence: CDR1 SGHTA, CDR2 FQGTGA. CDR3 sequence (DNA): TGTGCCAGCAGCTCCGGGACTAGGTACAATGAGCAGTTCTTC. The encoded protein is CASSSGTRYNEQFF.

This rearrangement joins TRBV7-3 to TRBJ2-3; 7 bases map to TRBD2. Germline-derived CDR1 and CDR2 are SGHTA and FQGTGA. The CDR3 covers 15 residues. Trimming cost V 5 bases and J 0 bases; bases outside gene matches: 5. The CDR3, as DNA: TGTGCCAGCAGCGCCGGGGGGTTTAGCACAGATACGCAGTATTTT. It encodes CASSAGGFSTDTQYF. Filled out from reference TRBV7-3 and TRBJ2-3, the complete variable domain reads GAGVSQTPSNKVTEKGKYVELRCDPISGHTALYWYRQSLGQGPEFLIYFQGTGAADDSGLPNDRFFAVRPEGSVSTLKIQRTERGDSAVYLCASSAGGFSTDTQYFGPGTRLTVL.

The chain combines TRBV28 with TRBJ2-2, with D maybe TRBD1 (5 bases). The CDR3 runs 13 residues. Trimming stripped 7 bases from V and 3 bases from J, with 9 bases between. Germline V gene lookup returns CDR1 MDHEN and CDR2 SYDVKM. The CDR3 spells CASNLQDTGELFF. The CDR3 DNA follows: TGTGCCAGCAACCTACAGGACACCGGGGAGCTGTTTTTT.

V gene TRBV9 combines with J gene TRBJ2-1; the match to TRBD2 covers 14 bases. The V and J ends lost 4 bases and 12 bases, in that order; junction bases with no gene match: 9. The CDR3 is 15 amino acids. From germline, CDR1 is SGDLS and CDR2 YYNGEE. The CDR3 nucleotides read TGTGCCAGCAGCCCAAGGACTAGCGGGGGGTCGGGGCAGTTCTTC. Its protein product is CASSPRTSGGSGQFF.

V gene TRBV18 combines with J gene TRBJ1-1; TRBD1 might be the D (6 bases). V was shortened by 5 bases and J by 6 bases, with 16 bases between the two germline ends. Looked up from germline, CDR1 is KGHSH and CDR2 is LQKENI. There are 14 residues in the CDR3. Written as DNA, the CDR3 is TGTGCCAGCTCAACTTCAGGGGAGATGGCTGAAGCTTTCTTT. It yields the protein CASSTSGEMAEAFF.

The J gene is TRBJ1-1, the V gene TRBV20-1; maybe TRBD1 (6 bases). The CDR3 contains 11 residues. CDR1 is DFQATT, CDR2 SNEGSKA, per germline (reference sequence). Between the trimmed V and J ends, which lost 8 bases and 7 bases, there was a span of 14 bases. The CDR3 region has the DNA TGCAGTACCTCAACAGGGTATGAAGCTTTCTTT. Translating it yields CSTSTGYEAFF.

The J gene is TRBJ1-4, the V gene TRBV5-1; 10 bases agree with TRBD1. Germline CDR1 SGHRS, CDR2 YFSETQ. Trimming removed 6 bases from V and 6 bases from J; junction bases left unmatched: 8. This CDR3 region has 15 residues. This CDR3 reads CASTVAGTGDEKLFF. CDR3 bases: TGCGCCAGCACCGTAGCCGGGACAGGGGATGAAAAACTGTTTTTT.

The CDR3 bases are TGTGCCAGCAGTTACTCTTCGCCAGGGGGCCACGAGCAGTACTTC. Its translation: CASSYSSPGGHEQYF. The chain carries TRBV6-5 and TRBJ2-7, with 8 bases aligning to TRBD1. The V segment lost 0 bases and the J segment 5 bases; nucleotides outside the gene matches: 6. Germline V gene data show CDR1 as MNHEY and CDR2 as SVGAGI. The CDR3 sequence is 15 residues long.

As to this clone: One end of the junction is discordant with germline, which a read error may explain. The chain combines TRBV7-9 with TRBJ1-1; a possible D gene is TRBD1 (5 bases). In germline, CDR1 is SEHNR, CDR2 FQNEAQ (reference sequence). The CDR3 runs to 14 residues. CDR3 coding DNA: TGTTCCAGCAGCTGGGGGGAGGGTAACACTGAAGCTTTCTTT. Amino acids: CSSSWGEGNTEAFF.

V usage is TRBV13 and J usage is TRBJ2-7; D possibly corresponds to TRBD1 (6 bases). Germline assignment: CDR1 PRHDT and CDR2 FYEKMQ (reference sequence). The CDR3 is 15 residues long. V was trimmed by 3 bases and J by 0 bases, leaving 12 bases between them. The CDR3 DNA sequence: TGTGCCAGCAGCTTCCCAGGGGATAGCTCCTACGAGCAGTACTTC. Translation: CASSFPGDSSYEQYF.

The genes are TRBV6-6 and TRBJ2-3, with 8 bases identical to TRBD2. CDR1 and CDR2 (germline): MNHNY, SVGAGI (reference sequence). The ends lost 7 bases at V and 2 bases at J; junction bases unmatched: 8. The CDR3 runs to 15 residues. CDR3 bases: TGTGCCAGCAAATTGACTAGCGACCTCACAGATACGCAGTATTTT. Translation gives CASKLTSDLTDTQYF.

This chain joins TRBV15 and TRBJ1-2; no definite D call. The CDR3 has 16 amino acids. Germline CDR1 LNHNV, CDR2 YYDKDF (reference sequence). Trimming took 1 base from V and 0 from J, leaving 12 bases between them. The CDR3 DNA follows: TGTGCCACCAGCAGAGCTCTGGGAGCAGCTAACTATGGCTACACCTTC. It specifies CATSRALGAANYGYTF.

This rearrangement joins TRBV4-3 to TRBJ2-3; no firm D call. The CDR3 length is 15 residues. Trimming left V 0 bases short and J 6 bases short, with 13 bases between. Germline CDR1 is LGHNA and CDR2 is YSLEER. CDR3 sequence (DNA): TGCGCCAGCAGCCAAGAGTCCCCAGTTGGCGATACGCAGTATTTT. Residues: CASSQESPVGDTQYF.

The chain carries TRBV5-1 and TRBJ2-1; 14 bases line up with TRBD2. Germline V lookup: CDR1 SGHRS, CDR2 YFSETQ. Trimming cost V 4 bases and J 7 bases; bases outside gene matches: 7. There are 16 residues in the CDR3. CDR3 nucleotide sequence: TGCGCCAGCAGCACAGGACTAGCGGGGGGCCTTAATGAGCAGTTCTTC. It specifies CASSTGLAGGLNEQFF. Drawing the rest from reference TRBV5-1 and TRBJ2-1, the complete variable domain is KAGVTQTPRYLIKTRGQQVTLSCSPISGHRSVSWYQQTPGQGLQFLFEYFSETQRNKGNFPGRFSGRQFSNSRSEMNVSTLELGDSALYLCASSTGLAGGLNEQFFGPGTRLTVL.

On this clone: One end of the junction varies from germline; a read error may be responsible. This chain uses TRBV7-7 with TRBJ2-3, with TRBD1 matching over 7 bases. The CDR3 has 15 residues. The germline V gene has CDR1 SSHAT and CDR2 FNYEAQ (reference sequence). CDR3 protein: CASSLRQGSTDTQYF. As DNA, the CDR3 is TGTGCTAGCAGCTTAAGACAGGGATCGACAGATACGCAGTATTTT.

This clone was seen more than once but under ten times. The rearrangement links TRBV7-9 to TRBJ2-7; 10 bases map to TRBD2. Germline CDR1 SEHNR, CDR2 FQNEAQ (reference sequence). The V segment lost 1 base and the J segment 5 bases; nucleotides outside the gene matches: 5. The CDR3 runs 15 residues. DNA for the CDR3: TGTGCCAGCAGCTTAGGTCTAGCGGGAGCTCACGAGCAGTACTTC. It encodes CASSLGLAGAHEQYF.

V and J are TRBV4-1 and TRBJ2-1; 12 bases line up with TRBD2. The V gene end was trimmed by 1 base and the J gene end by 5 bases; junction bases not matched to a gene: 3. The CDR3 sequence is 16 residues long. Per germline, CDR1 MGHRA and CDR2 YSYEKL. The CDR3 sequence is CASSQATSGGNNEQFF. CDR3 coding DNA: TGCGCCAGCAGCCAAGCGACTAGCGGGGGAAACAATGAGCAGTTCTTC.

This sequence joins TRBV6-5 and TRBJ2-7, with 10 bases fitting TRBD2. The V gene's germline CDR1 is MNHEY and CDR2 SVGAGI. The CDR3 is 15 amino acids. The junction had 3 bases not matched to a gene; V was cut back by 2 bases and J by 2 bases. The CDR3 DNA follows: TGTGCCAGCAGTTACATCAGCGGGGGGGCCTACGAGCAGTACTTC. Protein product: CASSYISGGAYEQYF.

The chain uses TRBV7-9 and TRBJ1-6; TRBD1 might be the D (5 bases). V lost 1 base to trimming and J lost 1 base, with 5 bases between them. The CDR3 runs 15 residues. Germline CDR1 SEHNR, CDR2 FQNEAQ (reference sequence). CDR3 sequence: CASSLEGSYNSPLHF. The CDR3, as DNA: TGTGCCAGCAGCTTAGAGGGGTCCTATAATTCACCCCTCCACTTT.

This clone came up a few times. J is TRBJ2-6 and V is TRBV18; D not certain. V was clipped by 1 base and J by 0 bases, with 13 bases between them. This CDR3 has 18 amino acids. Germline V lookup: CDR1 KGHSH, CDR2 LQKENI. CDR3 DNA: TGTGCCAGCTCACCACTTGGGCCCCAGAACTCTGGGGCCAACGTCCTGACTTTC. Residues: CASSPLGPQNSGANVLTF.